This TCR beta chain was identified in a study of blood T cell repertoires in COVID-19. Using immunoSEQ multiplex PCR, the repertoire was profiled, and TCRdb retains in-frame clones only, with some absent. The sample holds approximately 180,000 clones; over 70% are singletons and the top ten take 6% to 7%. CDR1 MNHEY and CDR2 SMNVEV come from the germline V gene (reference sequence). Deletions cut 5 bases from V and 4 bases from J, with 5 bases between. CDR3 size: 11 residues. The sequencing input was peripheral blood. The chain joins TRBV27 to TRBJ1-2; D gene unclear. The TCR originated in a woman between 40 and 50 years old with COVID-19, enrolled during active disease. The CDR3 nucleotides read TGTGCCAGCAGTGGAGGCTATGGCTACACCTTC. This codes for CASSGGYGYTF.